One sample yielded the 15 T cell receptor beta chains listed below, sequenced in a study of T cell changes during pregnancy in multiple sclerosis. The table came from immunoSEQ multiplex PCR; TCRdb's copy has only in-frame clones and leaves some out. The repertoire holds roughly 30,000 clones, with 90% as singletons. This material consisted of CD8+ T cells from peripheral blood mononuclear cells, taken in the second trimester of pregnancy. The origin of the receptors is a female donor with multiple sclerosis, enrolled in a pregnancy study.

This chain uses TRBV2 with TRBJ1-3; TRBD1 matches at 7 bases. Germline V CDR1 and CDR2: SNHLY, FYNNEI. V dropped 6 bases and J dropped 0; count of bases not matched to a gene: 5. The CDR3 is 15 residues long. CDR3 loop: CASSEGQNSGNTIYF. The CDR3 DNA is TGTGCCAGCAGCGAGGGACAGAACTCTGGAAACACCATATATTTT.

The chain uses TRBV5-4 and TRBJ2-7; 12 bases are shared with TRBD2. The trim removed 0 bases at V and 5 bases at J, leaving 9 bases unmatched. The germline V gene has CDR1 SGHNT and CDR2 YYREEE (reference sequence). The CDR3 extends over 17 amino acids. CDR3 sequence reads: CASSLVTSGSLSHEQYF. DNA of the CDR3: TGTGCCAGCAGCTTGGTGACTAGCGGGAGTTTATCCCACGAGCAGTACTTC.

The chain combines TRBV27 with TRBJ1-3; 7 nucleotides line up with TRBD1. The CDR3 spans 18 residues. J lost 3 bases, V lost 6 bases, and 17 bases had no gene match. The V gene's germline CDR1 is MNHEY and CDR2 SMNVEV (reference sequence). CDR3 region: CASSPLGPQGVFGNTIYF. The CDR3 coding sequence is TGTGCCAGCAGCCCCCTTGGGCCCCAGGGGGTGTTTGGAAACACCATATATTTT.

Comments on this clone: Other nucleotide sequences from this sample produce the same CDR3. V and J are TRBV27 and TRBJ1-5, with D unresolved. V shed 0 bases and J shed 2 bases, with 8 bases lying between them. CDR1 MNHEY and CDR2 SMNVEV come from the germline V gene (reference sequence). The CDR3 length is 15 residues. This CDR3 reads CASSLSRGGNQPQHF. In DNA, the CDR3 is TGTGCCAGCAGTTTATCACGGGGAGGCAATCAGCCCCAGCATTTT.

V and J are TRBV28 and TRBJ1-2; D uncertain. CDR3 length: 12 residues. CDR1 MDHEN and CDR2 SYDVKM come from the germline V gene. The ends were cut back, 1 base at V and 14 bases at J, with 14 bases in the middle. The CDR3: CASSLLHDLLTF. As DNA, the CDR3 is TGTGCCAGCAGTTTATTACACGACTTATTGACCTTC.

V gene TRBV6-4 combines with J gene TRBJ2-3; TRBD2 agrees at 10 bases. This CDR3 comprises 15 residues. The V segment lost 4 bases and the J segment 5 bases; nucleotides outside the gene matches: 6. CDR1 and CDR2 from the germline V gene are MRHNA and SNTAGT. Written as DNA, the CDR3 is TGTGCCAGCAGTGTGACCGGGACTAGCGTAGATACGCAGTATTTT. It translates to CASSVTGTSVDTQYF.

The CDR3 is CASSSTGGSGNTIYF. Here the CDR3 DNA reads TGTGCCAGCAGCTCAACAGGGGGCAGTGGAAACACCATATATTTT. The J gene is TRBJ1-3, the V gene TRBV7-8, with 9 bases aligning to TRBD1. The CDR3 runs to 15 residues. V was pared by 4 bases and J by 3 bases, with 4 bases of the junction left unmatched. CDR1 is SGHVS, CDR2 FQNEAQ, per germline.

V is TRBV6-1 and J is TRBJ2-7; 9 positions agree with TRBD2. The junction had 3 bases not matched to a gene; V was cut back by 1 base and J by 2 bases. CDR1 is MNHNS, CDR2 SASEGT, per germline. The CDR3 length is 15 residues. CDR3 residues: CASSEELAGTYEQYF. The CDR3 nucleotides are TGTGCCAGCAGTGAAGAGCTAGCGGGGACCTACGAGCAGTACTTC.

The J gene is TRBJ1-5, the V gene TRBV7-9, with 8 bases that match TRBD1. CDR1 SEHNR and CDR2 FQNEAQ come from the germline V gene (reference sequence). The CDR3 length is 15 residues. Trimming at V came to 1 base and at J to 6 bases, leaving 5 bases not matched to a gene. CDR3 in amino acids: CASSLEAGGGQPQHF. In DNA, the CDR3 is TGTGCCAGCAGCTTAGAGGCAGGGGGCGGTCAGCCCCAGCATTTT.

The count of this clone is one. The chain employs TRBV30 and TRBJ1-2; no definite D call. This CDR3 is 14 amino acids long. The germline V gene has CDR1 GTSNPN and CDR2 SVGIG (reference sequence). Trimming took 0 bases from V and 1 from J, leaving 9 bases between them. In DNA, the CDR3 is TGTGCCTGGAGTGTGGAGAGAGTTAACTATGGCTACACCTTC. Translation gives CAWSVERVNYGYTF. Using reference TRBV30 and TRBJ1-2 for the parts outside the CDR3, the full variable domain is SQTIHQWPATLVQPVGSPLSLECTVEGTSNPNLYWYRQAAGRGLQLLFYSVGIGQISSEVPQNLSASRPQDRQFILSSKKLLLSDSGFYLCAWSVERVNYGYTFGSGTRLTVV.

V and J are TRBV2 and TRBJ1-4, with TRBD1 as a possible D gene (5 bases). This CDR3 spans 19 amino acids. Germline V gene sequence: CDR1 SNHLY, CDR2 FYNNEI. V lost 0 bases to trimming and J lost 5 bases, with 22 bases between them. The CDR3 region is CASSEAGLTLGASNEKLFF. In DNA, the CDR3 is TGTGCCAGCAGTGAAGCGGGCCTTACCCTTGGGGCTTCCAATGAAAAACTGTTTTTT.

This clone was seen a single time. V is TRBV5-4 and J is TRBJ1-1; 9 bases match TRBD1. CDR1 is SGHNT, CDR2 YYREEE, per germline (reference sequence). V gave up 5 bases and J gave up 4 bases; unmatched junction bases: 6. The CDR3 loop spans 14 amino acids. The CDR3 here is CASSRTGVGTEAFF. CDR3 nucleotide sequence: TGTGCCAGCAGTCGGACAGGGGTTGGCACTGAAGCTTTCTTT.

The V call is TRBV2, the J call TRBJ1-1; 10 positions agree with TRBD1. The CDR3 spans 15 residues. CDR1 and CDR2 from the germline V gene are SNHLY and FYNNEI. Losses at the gene ends were 10 bases for V and 4 bases for J; bases not matched to a gene: 12. Written as DNA, the CDR3 is TGTGCCACCCCTTTGCGGACAGGGGGTGGCACTGAAGCTTTCTTT. Translated, it gives CATPLRTGGGTEAFF.

The chain is built from TRBV19 and TRBJ2-3, with TRBD2 matching over 11 bases. The germline CDR1 and CDR2 sequences are LNHDA and SQIVND (reference sequence). CDR3 length equals 17 residues. V was pared by 3 bases and J by 6 bases, with 11 bases of the junction left unmatched. Here the CDR3 reads CASSIIELAGDTDTQYF. The DNA for the CDR3 is TGTGCCAGTAGTATTATTGAACTAGCGGGAGATACGGATACGCAGTATTTT.

This clone ranks as large (0.1 to 1%). J is TRBJ1-5 and V is TRBV27; 8 bases fit TRBD1. V dropped 5 bases and J dropped 5; count of bases not matched to a gene: 8. In germline, CDR1 is MNHEY, CDR2 SMNVEV (reference sequence). The CDR3 contains 15 residues. CDR3 in DNA: TGTGCCAGCAGTCCCTCGGACAGGGATGATCAGCCCCAGCATTTT. Its protein product is CASSPSDRDDQPQHF.